Listed here are 14 T cell receptor beta chains from one sample, sequenced in a study of spatial heterogeneity in lung cancer. TCRdb ran MiXCR on the 5' RACE reads and lists one entry per CDR3 protein. The sample includes about 6,900 distinct CDR3 sequences, 4.5% to 7% of them seen just once. The time point: sample taken at primary tumor resection. Frozen PBMC, nontumor lung or tumor provided whole RNA, which was sequenced unsorted. Sequenced here: normal lung tissue next to the tumor, sampled at surgery. These receptors were obtained from a female donor with early-stage non-small cell lung cancer.

Regarding this clonotype: Within a library made for alpha chains, this beta chain is off target, and its count is uninformative. The chain recombines TRBV7-2 with TRBJ2-5, with 8 nucleotides matching TRBD2. This CDR3 has 20 residues. Germline CDR1 reads SGHTA; CDR2 reads FQGNSA. V was pared by 2 bases and J by 1 base, with 18 bases of the junction left unmatched. CDR3: CASSLRWTGGPVNVQETQYF. The CDR3 coding sequence is TGTGCCAGCAGCTTAAGGTGGACGGGAGGGCCGGTGAACGTCCAAGAGACCCAGTACTTC.

This clonotype ranks as medium-sized. The size of this beta chain means little, since it is a stray read in a library made for alpha chains. This chain links TRBV7-6 with TRBJ2-1; D unclear. The CDR3 runs 15 residues. Germline lookup yields CDR1 SGHVS and CDR2 FNYEAQ. Deletions cut 5 bases from V and 0 bases from J, with 11 bases between. The CDR3 DNA reads TGTGCCAGCAGCCTACATAAGAGCTCCTACAATGAGCAGTTCTTC. Encoded protein: CASSLHKSSYNEQFF.

The table lists this clonotype with many counts. Little can be read into the size of this beta chain, an off-target read in a library designed for alpha chains. The rearrangement links TRBV20-1 to TRBJ2-7; 11 nucleotides match TRBD2. Germline V gene data show CDR1 as DFQATT and CDR2 as SNEGSKA (reference sequence). CDR3 size: 15 residues. With V trimmed by 0 bases and J by 5 bases, 6 bases remained unmatched. The CDR3 loop is CSARDIAGGSHEQYF. For the CDR3, the DNA is TGCAGTGCTAGAGATATAGCGGGAGGGTCCCACGAGCAGTACTTC.

Judged by abundance, this clonotype is medium-sized. This beta chain is off target for a library built for alpha chains, so its abundance means little. The chain carries TRBV28 and TRBJ2-7; a possible D gene is TRBD2 (5 bases). The V gene's germline CDR1 is MDHEN and CDR2 SYDVKM. The CDR3 extends over 12 amino acids. V was shortened by 5 bases and J by 8 bases, with 13 bases between the two germline ends. DNA for the CDR3: TGTGCCAGCAGTCCCCCCCGAGGGAAGCAGTACTTC. Protein: CASSPPRGKQYF.

This clonotype was recorded at least ten times. The library was designed around alpha chains, so this beta chain is a stray read whose abundance carries little weight. V usage is TRBV10-1 and J usage is TRBJ1-3, with D uncertain. Deletions cut 2 bases from V and 1 base from J, with 6 bases between. The CDR3 sequence is 14 residues long. The germline CDR1 and CDR2 sequences are WNHNN and SYGVQD (reference sequence). This CDR3 reads CASSEPRSGNTIYF. The CDR3 bases are TGCGCCAGCAGTGAGCCGCGATCTGGAAACACCATATATTTT.

This clonotype was counted ten times or more. Found in a library prepared for alpha chains, this beta chain is an off-target read, and its abundance has little meaning. The CDR3 reads CASSLKLAASTDTQYF. CDR3 sequence (DNA): TGTGCCAGCAGCTTGAAACTAGCGGCTAGCACAGATACGCAGTATTTT. This sequence joins TRBV5-4 and TRBJ2-3; TRBD2 matches 8 bases. J gave up 0 bases and V 1 base, and 4 bases lay outside the gene matches. Per germline, CDR1 SGHNT and CDR2 YYREEE (reference sequence). The CDR3 is 16 residues long.

In this sample, this clonotype turned up many times. This beta chain appears as a stray read in a library generated for alpha chains; its size is not informative. V gene TRBV27 combines with J gene TRBJ1-5; D is possibly TRBD1 (6 bases). The germline CDR1 and CDR2 sequences are MNHEY and SMNVEV (reference sequence). Trimming removed 6 bases at V and 3 bases at J, with 12 bases between. The CDR3 sequence is 14 residues long. CDR3 coding DNA: TGTGCCAGCAGCCCACAGGGTCTCAATCAGCCCCAGCATTTT. Its translation is CASSPQGLNQPQHF.

On this clonotype itself: In a library made to pick up alpha chains, this beta chain is a stray read with a size that means little. The chain joins TRBV2 to TRBJ1-5, with D hard to call. The CDR3 runs to 11 residues. Germline lookup yields CDR1 SNHLY and CDR2 FYNNEI. V dropped 4 bases and J dropped 5 bases, with 3 bases sitting between them. As DNA, the CDR3 is TGTGCCAGCAGTGGGGATCAGCCCCAGCATTTT. Translating gives CASSGDQPQHF.

In its sample, this clonotype ranks as medium-sized. Since the library was made to target alpha chains, this beta chain is a stray read and its abundance is not meaningful. The chain combines TRBV5-1 with TRBJ2-3; D call uncertain. The V and J ends lost 0 bases and 0 bases respectively, with 11 bases between them. Germline CDR1 reads SGHRS; CDR2 reads YFSETQ. The CDR3 has 16 residues. CDR3 DNA: TGCGCCAGCAGCTTGGGCCTAGACTCTAGCACAGATACGCAGTATTTT. This encodes CASSLGLDSSTDTQYF.

This clonotype is classed as medium-sized (0.01 to 0.1%). This beta chain is a stray sequence in a library constructed for alpha chains; its clone size is not meaningful. J is TRBJ2-1 and V is TRBV2, with 7 bases matching TRBD2. The CDR3 is 16 residues long. CDR1 and CDR2 from the germline V gene are SNHLY and FYNNEI. Trimming cost V 4 bases and J 9 bases; bases outside gene matches: 15. In DNA, the CDR3 is TGTGCCAGCAGTGTCTTCTCCGGGCGGGAGTACGGTGAGCAGTTCTTC. It is translated as CASSVFSGREYGEQFF.

There are many counts of this clonotype. This beta chain represents an off-target read in a library built for alpha chains; its size is of limited meaning. This sequence joins TRBV6-6 and TRBJ2-1; 12 bases map to TRBD2. Trimming removed 2 bases from V and 4 bases from J; junction bases left unmatched: 3. Germline V CDR1 and CDR2: MNHNY, SVGAGI (reference sequence). CDR3 length: 16 amino acids. Here the CDR3 DNA reads TGTGCCAGCAGTTACAGGACTAGCGGGGCGTACAATGAGCAGTTCTTC. It is translated as CASSYRTSGAYNEQFF.

This clonotype occurred many times. In a library made to pick up alpha chains, this beta chain is a stray read with a size that means little. The rearrangement links TRBV6-6 to TRBJ2-7; D is ambiguous. The V gene lost 6 bases and the J gene lost 6 bases, with 21 bases spanning the gap. The CDR3 covers 15 residues. The germline V gene encodes CDR1 MNHNY and CDR2 SVGAGI (reference sequence). In DNA form, the CDR3 reads TGTGCCAGCAGACCCCCTGGTGGTGAGGTCCGCGAGCAGTACTTC. It codes for CASRPPGGEVREQYF.

By frequency in the sample, this clonotype is medium-sized. The library was designed around alpha chains, so this beta chain is a stray read whose abundance carries little weight. The rearrangement uses TRBV6-2 or TRBV6-3 and TRBJ1-5; perhaps TRBD1 as D (6 bases). The CDR3 sequence is 16 residues long. Looked up from germline, CDR1 is MNHEY and CDR2 is SVGEGT. Trimming left V 5 bases short and J 1 base short, with 15 bases between. CDR3 in DNA: TGTGCCAGCAGTAGATCCGGACAGATAAGCAATCAGCCCCAGCATTTT. It specifies CASSRSGQISNQPQHF.

This clonotype was observed at least ten times. This beta chain turned up in a library designed for alpha chains; as an off-target read, its abundance says little. The V and J genes are TRBV27 and TRBJ2-7, with 10 bases aligning to TRBD2. This CDR3 contains 16 residues. V trimming: 4 bases; J trimming: 0 bases; junction bases outside the gene matches: 6. Germline-derived CDR1 and CDR2 are MNHEY and SMNVEV (reference sequence). CDR3 protein: CASSSRWTSGSYEQYF. The CDR3 DNA follows: TGTGCCAGCAGTTCCCGCTGGACTAGCGGCTCCTACGAGCAGTACTTC.